These T cell receptor beta chains were read from a single sample in a study of CD8+CD57+ T cells in acquired aplastic anemia. TCRdb reanalysed the reads using MiXCR and keeps one entry per CDR3 protein. In the table there are 200,000 or so distinct CDR3 sequences, about three fifths of which are singletons. Input material: sorted CD4+, CD8+, or CD8+CD57+ T cells (not recorded which) from PBMCs. The source of these receptors is a human donor with severe aplastic anemia or a healthy control (not recorded which). Each CDR3 is given with its conserved first and last residue. A D gene is named only where the DNA matches it firmly. Where a row states a size, it is once, few, many or the class of an expanded clone; other rows omit it.

D gene,V gene,J gene,clone size,CDR3 DNA,CDR3 protein
-,TRBV9,TRBJ2-1,-,TGTGCCAGCAGCGTAGAGGGGGTTGAGCAGTTCTTC,CASSVEGVEQFF
TRBD1,TRBV10-3,TRBJ2-7,-,TGTGCCATCAGTGAGTCCGGGACAGCTACGAAGGGGCGGTACTTC,CAISESGTATKGRYF
-,TRBV29-1,TRBJ2-7,many,TGCAGCGTTGAAGGCGGCAGCGCCAACGAGCAGTACTTC,CSVEGGSANEQYF
TRBD2,TRBV20-1,TRBJ2-7,-,TGCAGTGCCCTACTAGCGGGAGTACGCGAGCAGTACTTC,CSALLAGVREQYF
TRBD1,TRBV20-1,TRBJ1-5,-,TGCAGTGCTAGAGGAGACAGGGACCAGCCCCAGCATTTT,CSARGDRDQPQHF
-,TRBV12-3/TRBV12-4,TRBJ2-5,-,TGTGCCAGCAGTTTTGGGACCCTCACCGCAAGCGAGACCCAGTACTTC,CASSFGTLTASETQYF
-,TRBV19,TRBJ2-1,many,TGTGCCAGTAGTATGATGCGGAGCTCCTACAATGAGCAGTTCTTC,CASSMMRSSYNEQFF
-,TRBV5-1,TRBJ2-7,-,TGCGCCAGCAGAGAAACGGCCTCCTACGAGCAGTACTTC,CASRETASYEQYF
TRBD1,TRBV5-8,TRBJ1-2,-,TGTGCCAGCAGGCAGACAGGGCTGGGCTATGGCTACACCTTC,CASRQTGLGYGYTF
TRBD1,TRBV19,TRBJ1-2,-,TGTGCCAGTAGTATCATCGGGACAGGGGTTGGAAACACCTTC,CASSIIGTGVGNTF
TRBD1,TRBV10-3,TRBJ1-1,few,TGTGCCATCAGTAAGCAGGACAGGGACACTGAAGCTTTCTTT,CAISKQDRDTEAFF
TRBD1,TRBV24-1,TRBJ2-7,-,TGTGCCACCAGTGATGACAGGGGGCTCGAGCAGTACTTC,CATSDDRGLEQYF
-,TRBV5-1,TRBJ1-1,-,TGCGCCAGCAGCTTTCAGGGCACTGAAGCTTTCTTT,CASSFQGTEAFF
TRBD2,TRBV12-3/TRBV12-4,TRBJ2-1,-,TGTGCCAGCCGGGACGGGACTAGCGTCAATGAGCAGTTCTTC,CASRDGTSVNEQFF
-,TRBV10-1,TRBJ2-1,-,TGCGCCAGCAGTGAGAAGCTAGCGATCCATGAGCAGTTCTTC,CASSEKLAIHEQFF
TRBD2,TRBV27,TRBJ2-5,-,TGTGCCAGCACCACCCGGGGGGTGACCCAGTACTTC,CASTTRGVTQYF
TRBD1,TRBV24-1,TRBJ1-5,-,TGTGCCACCAGGGGTGACAGGGATCAGCCCCAGCATTTT,CATRGDRDQPQHF
-,TRBV10-3,TRBJ1-5,-,TGTGCCATCAGTGAGTCGAGTTGGAGTCAGCCCCAGCATTTT,CAISESSWSQPQHF
TRBD1,TRBV25-1,TRBJ1-2,-,TGTGCCAGCTCCGGGACAGGGCACAATGGCTACACCTTC,CASSGTGHNGYTF
-,TRBV5-1,TRBJ2-2,-,TGCGCCAGCAGCTTGTACCAACCTTCGTCGTTGAACACCGGGGAGCTGTTTTTT,CASSLYQPSSLNTGELFF
-,TRBV24-1,TRBJ2-3,-,TGTGCCACCAGTGATTCCCGACAGGGAGGGAAACGCACAGATACGCAGTATTTT,CATSDSRQGGKRTDTQYF
-,TRBV11-2,TRBJ2-2,-,TGTGCCAGCAGCTTAGTGGGGAGCACCGGGGAGCTGTTTTTT,CASSLVGSTGELFF
-,TRBV2,TRBJ1-2,-,TGTGCCAGCAGTGAAACCAGGCGTTCTAACTATGGCTACACCTTC,CASSETRRSNYGYTF
TRBD1,TRBV19,TRBJ2-5,-,TGTGCCAGTAGCTCCTGGGACAGCCAAGAGACCCAGTACTTC,CASSSWDSQETQYF
-,TRBV19,TRBJ1-3,many,TGTGCCAGTAGAGTTATTGGTAACTCTGGAAACACCATATATTTT,CASRVIGNSGNTIYF
TRBD1,TRBV12-3/TRBV12-4,TRBJ1-1,-,TGTGCCAGCAAAGAGACAGGGGGCGCACCCCCTGAAGCTTTCTTT,CASKETGGAPPEAFF
TRBD1,TRBV5-4,TRBJ1-4,few,TGTGCCAGCAGCGAACAGGGGAGTGAAAAACTGTTTTTT,CASSEQGSEKLFF